The 18 T cell receptor beta chains given below trace back to one sample, sequenced in a study of T-cell memory formation after mild COVID-19. Each CDR3 protein gets one entry after TCRdb re-called the 5' RACE reads with MiXCR. The sample has some 310,000 distinct CDR3 sequences, about 20% seen once. The sample taken for sequencing was PBMCs or a T cell subset sorted from them (not recorded which). The source is a man younger than 30 who had mild COVID-19 (a few samples of this study predate the infection). Cell type and time point are not known.

This chain links TRBV6-5 with TRBJ1-5; no clear D gene. Germline CDR1 and CDR2: MNHEY and SVGAGI. The CDR3 is 14 residues long. Trimming took 0 bases from V and 4 from J, leaving 7 bases between them. The CDR3 here is CASSYSSGNQPQHF. The CDR3 nucleotides read TGTGCCAGCAGTTACTCCTCCGGGAATCAGCCCCAGCATTTT.

V gene TRBV5-1 combines with J gene TRBJ1-2; perhaps TRBD1 as D (6 bases). Trimming took 0 bases from V and 8 from J, leaving 11 bases between them. Germline loops: CDR1 SGHRS, CDR2 YFSETQ. The CDR3 is 13 amino acids. The DNA for the CDR3 is TGCGCCAGCAGCTTGGGCGGGGGCCGGGGCTACACCTTC. Its protein product is CASSLGGGRGYTF.

This chain joins TRBV12-3 or TRBV12-4 and TRBJ1-1; 7 bases are shared with TRBD1. V was clipped by 1 base and J by 0 bases; unmatched bases: 2. The CDR3 covers 15 residues. CDR3 loop: CASSLGTGLNTEAFF. CDR3 sequence (DNA): TGTGCCAGCAGTTTAGGGACAGGCCTGAACACTGAAGCTTTCTTT.

This clonotype was observed a few times. V usage is TRBV4-1 and J usage is TRBJ1-5, with TRBD1 as a possible D gene (6 bases). Trimming took off 7 bases at V and 4 bases at J, with 20 bases between the two ends. The V gene's germline CDR1 is MGHRA and CDR2 YSYEKL. The CDR3 sequence is 16 residues long. The CDR3: CASTREGDSFNQPQHF. CDR3 sequence (DNA): TGCGCCAGCACCCGAGAGGGGGACTCCTTTAATCAGCCCCAGCATTTT.

This clonotype was seen a handful of times. V and J are TRBV4-3 and TRBJ1-1, with D tentatively TRBD1 (5 bases). From germline, CDR1 is LGHNA and CDR2 YSLEER. V gave up 0 bases and J gave up 3 bases, with 11 bases separating them. CDR3 length equals 15 residues. The CDR3 DNA is TGCGCCAGCAGCCAAGATAGGGGCGGGGACACTGAAGCTTTCTTT. It translates to CASSQDRGGDTEAFF.

This clonotype was counted a few times. The CDR3 here is CATSRTGDNSPLHF. The CDR3 coding sequence is TGTGCCACCAGCAGGACAGGGGATAATTCACCCCTCCACTTT. The chain employs TRBV15 and TRBJ1-6; 8 bases agree with TRBD1. The CDR3 is 14 residues long. Germline assignment: CDR1 LNHNV and CDR2 YYDKDF (reference sequence). Trimming took 3 bases from V and 5 from J; bases not matched to a gene: 0.

This clonotype was counted a few times. The CDR3 protein is CASSSVQGLEAGYTF. CDR3 DNA sequence: TGTGCCAGCAGCTCCGTTCAGGGTCTGGAGGCTGGCTACACCTTC. The chain recombines TRBV7-9 with TRBJ1-2; D possibly corresponds to TRBD1 (5 bases). Trimming stripped 4 bases from V and 7 bases from J, with 19 bases between. The CDR3 spans 15 residues. Germline values: CDR1 SEHNR, CDR2 FQNEAQ (reference sequence).

Concerning this clonotype itself: One end of the junction does not line up with germline, which may come from a read error. DNA for the CDR3: TGTGACAGCAGCCAGGGAGGTTCACCCCTCCACTTT. Its protein product is CDSSQGGSPLHF. The rearrangement joins TRBV9 to TRBJ1-6, with a possible D match to TRBD1 (5 bases). CDR1 and CDR2 from the germline V gene are SGDLS and YYNGEE. The length of the CDR3 is 12 residues. Full variable domain (missing parts from reference TRBV9 and TRBJ1-6): DSGVTQTPKHLITATGQRVTLRCSPRSGDLSVYWYQQSLDQGLQFLIQYYNGEERAKGNILERFSAQQFPDLHSELNLSSLELGDSALYFCDSSQGGSPLHFGNGTRLTVT.

The DNA of the CDR3 is TGTGCCAGCAGCTTAGTATCCCCCGGAGCTGAAGCTTTCTTT. Translating gives CASSLVSPGAEAFF. This sequence joins TRBV7-9 and TRBJ1-1; D not resolved. Trimming stripped 1 base from V and 6 bases from J, with 12 bases between. The CDR3 extends over 14 amino acids. Per germline, CDR1 SEHNR and CDR2 FQNEAQ (reference sequence).

DNA of the CDR3: TGTGCCAGCAGCGTCCAGGGGGGCACAGATACGCAGTATTTT. Protein product: CASSVQGGTDTQYF. This sequence joins TRBV9 and TRBJ2-3; 7 positions agree with TRBD1. CDR1 and CDR2 from the germline V gene are SGDLS and YYNGEE. V shed 2 bases and J 1 base; nucleotides not matched to a gene: 1. This CDR3 region has 14 residues.

The rearrangement joins TRBV20-1 to TRBJ2-1; unclear D gene. Germline lookup yields CDR1 DFQATT and CDR2 SNEGSKA (reference sequence). V was trimmed by 3 bases and J by 5 bases, leaving 8 bases between them. The CDR3 is 12 residues long. The CDR3 here is CSARAANNEQFF. The CDR3 bases are TGCAGTGCTAGGGCGGCCAACAATGAGCAGTTCTTC.

V gene TRBV7-9 combines with J gene TRBJ2-2, with 8 bases aligning to TRBD1. Germline V gene data show CDR1 as SEHNR and CDR2 as FQNEAQ (reference sequence). With 5 bases clipped from V and 5 bases from J, the junction kept 4 bases outside the gene matches. The CDR3 runs to 14 residues. The CDR3 bases are TGTGCCAGCAGCCCCAGGGGGCGTACCGGGGAGCTGTTTTTT. As protein: CASSPRGRTGELFF.

This clonotype was found a few times. This sequence joins TRBV4-2 and TRBJ1-3, with D maybe TRBD1 (5 bases). Germline CDR1 reads LGHNA; CDR2 reads YNFKEQ. The CDR3 sequence is 16 residues long. The V end lost 3 bases, the J end lost 0 bases, and 12 bases lay between the germline ends. CDR3 sequence: CASSQLDSSSGNTIYF. CDR3 in DNA: TGTGCCAGCAGCCAGCTCGACAGCAGCTCTGGAAACACCATATATTTT.

This clonotype was seen a few times. This chain connects TRBV18 to TRBJ1-1, with D possibly being TRBD1 (5 bases). The CDR3 runs 16 residues. Germline CDR1 KGHSH, CDR2 LQKENI. Trimming removed 6 bases from V and 0 bases from J, with 17 bases in between. This CDR3 is CASSLNFRGMNTEAFF. DNA for the CDR3: TGTGCCAGCTCCCTTAATTTCCGGGGCATGAACACTGAAGCTTTCTTT. The entire variable domain, with the rest obtained from reference TRBV18 and TRBJ1-1, is as follows: NAGVMQNPRHLVRRRGQEARLRCSPMKGHSHVYWYRQLPEEGLKFMVYLQKENIIDESGMPKERFSAEFPKEGPSILRIQQVVRGDSAAYFCASSLNFRGMNTEAFFGQGTRLTVV.

This clonotype was seen more than once but under ten times. J is TRBJ2-5 and V is TRBV7-9, with a possible D match to TRBD2 (5 bases). Germline V CDR1 and CDR2: SEHNR, FQNEAQ (reference sequence). V was shortened by 5 bases and J by 5 bases, with 9 bases between the two germline ends. The CDR3 has 12 amino acids. CDR3 residues: CASSTRGETQYF. The DNA of the CDR3 is TGTGCCAGCAGCACGCGCGGGGAGACCCAGTACTTC.

The V gene is TRBV11-2, the J gene TRBJ1-6, with unresolved D. This CDR3 is built from 13 residues. Per germline, CDR1 SGHAT and CDR2 FQNNGV. Trimming removed 5 bases at V and 11 bases at J, with 13 bases between. The CDR3 reads CASSPAPRTPLHF. The CDR3, as DNA: TGTGCCAGCAGCCCAGCCCCAAGAACACCCCTCCACTTT.

In this sample, this clonotype turned up a few times. The rearrangement uses TRBV5-6 and TRBJ2-3, with D unresolved. The CDR3 covers 15 residues. Germline lookup yields CDR1 SGHDT and CDR2 YYEEEE. Trimming cost V 0 bases and J 0 bases, with 8 bases left between them. The CDR3 spells CASSLGQLSTDTQYF. CDR3 DNA sequence: TGTGCCAGCAGCTTGGGCCAATTGAGCACAGATACGCAGTATTTT. Filled out from reference TRBV5-6 and TRBJ2-3, the complete variable domain reads DAGVTQSPTHLIKTRGQQVTLRCSPKSGHDTVSWYQQALGQGPQFIFQYYEEEERQRGNFPDRFSGHQFPNYSSELNVNALLLGDSALYLCASSLGQLSTDTQYFGPGTRLTVL.

This clonotype has just a few counts. V gene TRBV6-5 combines with J gene TRBJ2-1; D may be TRBD2 (6 bases). The CDR3 contains 15 residues. Germline loops: CDR1 MNHEY, CDR2 SVGAGI. With 6 bases removed from V and 5 bases from J, the gap between germline ends came to 17 bases. DNA for the CDR3: TGTGCCAGCAGCCTGGACTACCCTGCCGACAATGAGCAGTTCTTC. It specifies CASSLDYPADNEQFF.